This T cell receptor beta chain was identified in a study of cytomegalovirus exposure and HLA in healthy donors. A word on this clone: No antigen is known for it.

Regarding the study as a whole: In a later analysis, several top co-occurrence clusters appeared linked to parvovirus B19, influenza, CMV and Epstein-Barr virus. After further analysis at a later stage, 15,000 to 20,000 TCR beta sequences were associated with HLA alleles at 0.05 false discovery rate. The study designated 150 to 200 TCR beta chains cytomegalovirus-associated.

CDR1 and CDR2 from the germline V gene are SGHRS and YFSETQ. The trim removed 4 bases at V and 2 bases at J, leaving 5 bases unmatched. CDR3 length: 15 amino acids. The PCR contained 60 Vbeta and 13 Jbeta primers. Sequencing was performed with immunoSEQ multiplex PCR; in TCRdb, only in-frame clones are kept and a portion is missing. The top ten clones hold less than 1.6% of a sample with tens of thousands of clones, roughly nine tenths of them seen once. Sequencing was carried out using PBMCs. This TCR was recovered from a man younger than 45 in good health and CMV-seropositive. The V gene is TRBV5-1, the J gene TRBJ2-1, with 8 positions matching TRBD1. The CDR3 is CASSRTGKPYNEQFF. CDR3 bases: TGCGCCAGCAGCAGGACAGGGAAGCCCTACAATGAGCAGTTCTTC.